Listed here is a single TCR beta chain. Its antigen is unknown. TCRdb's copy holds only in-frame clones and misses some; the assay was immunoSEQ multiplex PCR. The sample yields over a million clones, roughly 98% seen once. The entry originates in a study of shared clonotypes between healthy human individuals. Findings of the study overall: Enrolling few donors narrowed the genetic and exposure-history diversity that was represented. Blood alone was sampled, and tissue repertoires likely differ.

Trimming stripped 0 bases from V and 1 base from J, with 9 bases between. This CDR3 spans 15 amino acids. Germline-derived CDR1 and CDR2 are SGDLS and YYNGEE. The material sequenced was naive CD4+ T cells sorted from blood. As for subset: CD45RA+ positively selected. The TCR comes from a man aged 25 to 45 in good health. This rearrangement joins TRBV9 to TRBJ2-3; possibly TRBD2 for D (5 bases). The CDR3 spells CASSVGRTRTDTQYF. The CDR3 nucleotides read TGTGCCAGCAGCGTAGGGCGGACTCGCACAGATACGCAGTATTTT.